These 29 T cell receptor beta chains came from one sample sequenced in a study of blood T cell repertoires in COVID-19 (TCRdb year 2020). To prepare the library, the immunoSEQ multiplex PCR assay was applied. The table comes from immuneACCESS by way of TCRdb, which keeps in-frame sequences with V and J called. Part of the clones is missing from these tables; in studies checked, under half for an unresolved V gene and the rest for unknown reasons. Within this sample are 200,000 to 250,000 clones, with over 80% of them counted one time only. Jointly, the top ten make up roughly 3.7% of the sample. Material for sequencing was PBMCs or T cells enriched from blood (not recorded which). Receptors were obtained from a woman in her thirties who had been exposed to COVID-19.

The V call is TRBV4-1, the J call TRBJ1-1, with D possibly being TRBD1 (6 bases). V lost 1 base and J 5 bases, leaving 20 bases between the germline ends. Germline CDR1 and CDR2: MGHRA and YSYEKL. The CDR3 is made up of 17 amino acids. The DNA of the CDR3 is TGCGCCAGCAGCCAAGTTTTGGTCGCCCATCAGGGGACTGAAGCTTTCTTT. Its protein product is CASSQVLVAHQGTEAFF.

The gene calls are TRBV18 and TRBJ2-4; 10 nucleotides line up with TRBD2. Losses at the gene ends were 3 bases for V and 3 bases for J; bases not matched to a gene: 8. Germline CDR1 and CDR2: KGHSH and LQKENI. This CDR3 has 17 amino acids. The CDR3 coding sequence is TGTGCCAGCTCACCCCCGGCTAGCGGGAGATACAAAAACATTCAGTACTTC. It yields the protein CASSPPASGRYKNIQYF. The full variable domain, its missing parts supplied by reference TRBV18 and TRBJ2-4, is NAGVMQNPRHLVRRRGQEARLRCSPMKGHSHVYWYRQLPEEGLKFMVYLQKENIIDESGMPKERFSAEFPKEGPSILRIQQVVRGDSAAYFCASSPPASGRYKNIQYFGAGTRLSVL.

The rearrangement joins TRBV28 to TRBJ1-2, with D possibly being TRBD1 (6 bases). The CDR3 is 16 amino acids. In germline, CDR1 is MDHEN, CDR2 SYDVKM. The germline V and J ends were trimmed by 5 bases and 7 bases, with 23 bases remaining between them. The CDR3 DNA reads as TGTGCCAGCAGTCCCCCGGGGGGGCGAAGAGTGGGTGGCTACACCTTC. Its translation: CASSPPGGRRVGGYTF.

The chain joins TRBV9 to TRBJ2-1; the match to TRBD2 covers 9 bases. The CDR3 spans 16 residues. V shed 0 bases, J shed 7 bases, and the junction held 8 bases outside the gene matches. Per germline, CDR1 SGDLS and CDR2 YYNGEE. CDR3 loop: CASSVASGEPRNEQFF. DNA for the CDR3: TGTGCCAGCAGCGTAGCTAGCGGGGAACCGAGGAATGAGCAGTTCTTC. Variable domain in full (rest from reference TRBV9 and TRBJ2-1): DSGVTQTPKHLITATGQRVTLRCSPRSGDLSVYWYQQSLDQGLQFLIQYYNGEERAKGNILERFSAQQFPDLHSELNLSSLELGDSALYFCASSVASGEPRNEQFFGPGTRLTVL.

V and J are TRBV19 and TRBJ1-3; maybe TRBD1 (5 bases). This CDR3 has 13 residues. CDR1 is LNHDA, CDR2 SQIVND, per germline (reference sequence). V was shortened by 6 bases and J by 2 bases, with 8 bases between the two germline ends. CDR3 nucleotides: TGTGCCAGTAGCCGACAGACTGGAAACACCATATATTTT. This codes for CASSRQTGNTIYF.

The chain uses TRBV19 and TRBJ1-5; 9 bases align to TRBD1. The CDR3 is 14 residues long. The trim removed 5 bases at V and 6 bases at J, leaving 5 bases unmatched. CDR1 and CDR2 from the germline V gene are LNHDA and SQIVND (reference sequence). The CDR3 protein is CASSQGQGVQPQHF. In DNA, the CDR3 is TGTGCCAGTAGTCAGGGACAGGGAGTTCAGCCCCAGCATTTT.

The rearrangement joins TRBV9 to TRBJ2-7; D is perhaps TRBD2 (5 bases). The germline V and J ends were trimmed by 0 bases and 3 bases, with 10 bases remaining between them. CDR1 SGDLS and CDR2 YYNGEE come from the germline V gene. CDR3 length: 14 residues. The CDR3 bases are TGTGCCAGCAGCGTAGCGGGATGGGGCTACGAGCAGTACTTC. Translated: CASSVAGWGYEQYF.

This clone was counted a few times. V usage is TRBV11-3 and J usage is TRBJ2-2; a possible D gene is TRBD2 (6 bases). Germline values: CDR1 SGHNT, CDR2 YENEEA. The CDR3 contains 15 residues. V gave up 4 bases and J gave up 0 bases, with 9 bases separating them. As DNA, the CDR3 is TGTGCCAGCAGCTCCGGGACTGCGAACACCGGGGAGCTGTTTTTT. Protein product: CASSSGTANTGELFF.

The gene calls are TRBV5-8 and TRBJ1-5, with D possibly being TRBD1 (6 bases). V gave up 4 bases and J gave up 7 bases, with 15 bases separating them. This CDR3 is built from 14 residues. Germline V lookup: CDR1 SGHTS, CDR2 YDEGEE. CDR3 nucleotide sequence: TGTGCCAGCAGCCTGGGGTTGGGGGCCCAGCCCCAGCATTTT. Translated, it gives CASSLGLGAQPQHF.

V gene TRBV5-1 combines with J gene TRBJ1-1; TRBD1 matches at 8 bases. Losses at the gene ends were 4 bases for V and 6 bases for J; bases not matched to a gene: 11. CDR1 is SGHRS and CDR2 is YFSETQ in the germline V gene. The CDR3 sequence is 15 residues long. The CDR3 protein is CASSATRTGNPEAFF. The CDR3 DNA reads as TGCGCCAGCAGCGCGACCCGGACAGGGAATCCTGAAGCTTTCTTT.

The chain carries TRBV12-2 and TRBJ1-1; no DNA check was done on the table's D call, TRBD1. TRBV12-2 is deemed a pseudogene. The CDR3 consists of 15 residues. The CDR3: CASRSWTSRNTEAFF. CDR3 coding DNA: TGTGCAAGTCGCTCATGGACATCAAGGAACACTGAAGCTTTCTTT.

The J gene is TRBJ2-1, the V gene TRBV5-6; D possibly corresponds to TRBD2 (5 bases). V was trimmed by 4 bases and J by 6 bases, leaving 17 bases between them. The CDR3 consists of 15 residues. CDR1 SGHDT and CDR2 YYEEEE come from the germline V gene. CDR3: CASSAELGEGNEQFF. In nucleotides, the CDR3 is TGTGCCAGCAGCGCCGAATTGGGAGAAGGCAATGAGCAGTTCTTC.

This clone was counted ten times or more. The V call is TRBV11-2, the J call TRBJ1-6; D uncertain. The CDR3 consists of 16 residues. Germline V gene sequence: CDR1 SGHAT, CDR2 FQNNGV. Trimming pared 4 bases from V and 5 bases from J, leaving 15 bases between. In nucleotides, the CDR3 is TGTGCCAGCAGCTACCCCCCGGGGAAACATAATTCACCCCTCCACTTT. It encodes CASSYPPGKHNSPLHF.

Only one count was recorded for this clone. The genes are TRBV19 and TRBJ1-1; the match to TRBD1 covers 8 bases. Germline loops: CDR1 LNHDA, CDR2 SQIVND (reference sequence). Germline trimming cut 4 bases from V and 5 bases from J; bases unmatched to any gene: 6. CDR3 length: 14 residues. As DNA, the CDR3 is TGTGCCAGTAGTAAGGGACAGGCGCGGACTGAAGCTTTCTTT. Translated: CASSKGQARTEAFF.

In this sample, this clone turned up a few times. This chain uses TRBV7-9 with TRBJ2-1; 10 bases are a match to TRBD2. The CDR3 spans 16 residues. V dropped 5 bases and J dropped 0; count of bases not matched to a gene: 4. Germline CDR1 reads SEHNR; CDR2 reads FQNEAQ (reference sequence). As DNA, the CDR3 is TGTGCCAGCAGCGAGCGGGAGGGAGACTCCTACAATGAGCAGTTCTTC. Translation: CASSEREGDSYNEQFF.

CDR3 nucleotide sequence: TGCGCCAGCAGCCCCCGCGGGCAGAATGAAAAACTGTTTTTT. It codes for CASSPRGQNEKLFF. The V call is TRBV4-1, the J call TRBJ1-4; D remains ambiguous. The length of the CDR3 is 14 residues. Trimming pared 4 bases from V and 5 bases from J, leaving 11 bases between. Germline V gives CDR1 MGHRA, CDR2 YSYEKL.

This clone was seen once. The CDR3 loop reads CASSFSLPEGTQYF. CDR3 nucleotide sequence: TGCGCCAGCAGCTTTAGTCTCCCGGAGGGGACCCAGTACTTC. V usage is TRBV5-1 and J usage is TRBJ2-5, with D maybe TRBD2 (6 bases). Germline CDR1 SGHRS, CDR2 YFSETQ. Trimming took off 2 bases at V and 7 bases at J, with 15 bases between the two ends. The CDR3 is 14 amino acids.

The J gene is TRBJ1-2, the V gene TRBV6-6; TRBD1 is a possible D gene (6 bases). Germline V gives CDR1 MNHNY, CDR2 SVGAGI (reference sequence). The CDR3 has 14 residues. V was shortened by 2 bases and J by 5 bases, with 12 bases between the two germline ends. The CDR3 protein is CASSYRTEDYGYTF. For the CDR3, the DNA is TGTGCCAGCAGTTACAGGACAGAGGATTATGGCTACACCTTC.

This rearrangement joins TRBV5-6 to TRBJ1-2, with D maybe TRBD1 (5 bases). Germline V lookup: CDR1 SGHDT, CDR2 YYEEEE. V was pared by 0 bases and J by 4 bases, with 7 bases between. This CDR3 region has 13 residues. The CDR3 DNA sequence: TGTGCCAGCAGCTTGGATACAGGCTATGGCTACACCTTC. This translates into CASSLDTGYGYTF.

This chain links TRBV10-3 with TRBJ2-7, with 10 bases aligning to TRBD2. Germline V gene lookup returns CDR1 ENHRY and CDR2 SYGVKD. Losses at the gene ends were 11 bases for V and 2 bases for J; bases not matched to a gene: 6. The CDR3 covers 13 residues. The chain's CDR3 is CAPTSGKAYEQYF. The CDR3, as DNA: TGTGCCCCCACTAGCGGGAAGGCCTACGAGCAGTACTTC.

The chain joins TRBV11-2 to TRBJ2-7; maybe TRBD2 (6 bases). The V and J ends lost 2 bases and 3 bases respectively, with 17 bases between them. The CDR3 covers 16 residues. CDR1 is SGHAT and CDR2 is FQNNGV in the germline V gene. The CDR3 DNA sequence: TGTGCCAGCAGCTTACGGGCGGGGTTCTTTGGCTACGAGCAGTACTTC. Translated: CASSLRAGFFGYEQYF.

The rearrangement uses TRBV19 and TRBJ1-5, with D possibly TRBD1 on 5 matching bases. The CDR3 covers 20 residues. Germline V CDR1 and CDR2: LNHDA, SQIVND (reference sequence). Trimming removed 1 base from V and 0 bases from J, with 22 bases in between. Here the CDR3 reads CASSIGGHSYHSDSNQPQHF. DNA of the CDR3: TGTGCCAGTAGTATAGGCGGACACAGCTATCATTCCGATAGCAATCAGCCCCAGCATTTT.

A single count supports this clone. The rearrangement uses TRBV9 and TRBJ2-4; 7 bases are a match to TRBD2. This CDR3 comprises 18 residues. CDR1 is SGDLS, CDR2 YYNGEE, per germline. Trimming took 4 bases from V and 0 from J; bases not matched to a gene: 13. CDR3 in DNA: TGTGCCAGCAGCCCAAGCCTCCCAGGGACTATAGCCAAAAACATTCAGTACTTC. Protein sequence: CASSPSLPGTIAKNIQYF. Based on the CDR3 plus reference TRBV9 and TRBJ2-4, the full variable domain is DSGVTQTPKHLITATGQRVTLRCSPRSGDLSVYWYQQSLDQGLQFLIQYYNGEERAKGNILERFSAQQFPDLHSELNLSSLELGDSALYFCASSPSLPGTIAKNIQYFGAGTRLSVL.

The rearrangement uses TRBV19 and TRBJ2-1; TRBD1 agrees at 9 bases. Germline-derived CDR1 and CDR2 are LNHDA and SQIVND (reference sequence). CDR3 length: 16 amino acids. The ends lost 1 base at V and 2 bases at J; junction bases unmatched: 3. The CDR3 DNA reads as TGTGCCAGTAGTATAGTATGGGACAGGGCCTACAATGAGCAGTTCTTC. Protein: CASSIVWDRAYNEQFF.

This sequence joins TRBV24-1 and TRBJ2-3, with a tentative D call TRBD2 (5 bases). Germline CDR1 and CDR2: KGHDR and SFDVKD. The CDR3 is made up of 14 amino acids. V was trimmed by 5 bases and J by 7 bases, leaving 15 bases between them. In nucleotides, the CDR3 is TGTGCCACCAGTGTCGTGGGAGAGGGCAATACGCAGTATTTT. It encodes CATSVVGEGNTQYF.

V usage is TRBV5-5 and J usage is TRBJ2-3; a possible D gene is TRBD2 (6 bases). The CDR3 loop spans 17 amino acids. From germline, CDR1 is SGHKS and CDR2 YYEKEE (reference sequence). V was shortened by 0 bases and J by 3 bases, with 17 bases between the two germline ends. The CDR3 DNA reads as TGTGCCAGCAGCTTGGATCTGAATGGCGGGATAACAGATACGCAGTATTTT. Translated, it gives CASSLDLNGGITDTQYF.

This clone was detected a few times. The gene calls are TRBV11-3 and TRBJ2-5, with 11 bases identical to TRBD2. V lost 1 base and J lost 0; bases outside the gene matches: 1. The CDR3 runs to 16 residues. Germline lookup yields CDR1 SGHNT and CDR2 YENEEA. CDR3 bases: TGTGCCAGCAGCTTAGGACTAGCGGGGTACCAAGAGACCCAGTACTTC. Its protein is CASSLGLAGYQETQYF.

This clone was picked up one time. The rearrangement uses TRBV18 and TRBJ2-1; perhaps TRBD2 as D (6 bases). CDR3 length: 17 residues. Trimming removed 3 bases from V and 0 bases from J, with 15 bases in between. From germline, CDR1 is KGHSH and CDR2 LQKENI. As DNA, the CDR3 is TGTGCCAGCTCACCTCTTAGCGGCCGGGGCTCCTACAATGAGCAGTTCTTC. Translation gives CASSPLSGRGSYNEQFF.

The chain links TRBV6-5 to TRBJ1-3, with D perhaps TRBD1 (5 bases). The germline V gene has CDR1 MNHEY and CDR2 SVGAGI. The CDR3 runs to 14 residues. V was pared by 6 bases and J by 3 bases, with 12 bases between. For the CDR3, the DNA is TGTGCCAGCAGCTTGACAGCCGGTGGAAACACCATATATTTT. This codes for CASSLTAGGNTIYF.